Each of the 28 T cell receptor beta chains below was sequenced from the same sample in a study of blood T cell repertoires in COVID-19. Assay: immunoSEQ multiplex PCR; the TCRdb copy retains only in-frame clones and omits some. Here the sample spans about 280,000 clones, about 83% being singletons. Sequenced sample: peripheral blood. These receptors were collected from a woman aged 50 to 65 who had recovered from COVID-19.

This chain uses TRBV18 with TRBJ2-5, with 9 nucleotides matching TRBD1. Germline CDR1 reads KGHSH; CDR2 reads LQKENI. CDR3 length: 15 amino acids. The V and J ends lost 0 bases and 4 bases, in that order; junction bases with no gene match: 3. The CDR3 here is CASSPPTGGRETQYF. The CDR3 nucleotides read TGTGCCAGCTCACCACCGACAGGGGGACGAGAGACCCAGTACTTC.

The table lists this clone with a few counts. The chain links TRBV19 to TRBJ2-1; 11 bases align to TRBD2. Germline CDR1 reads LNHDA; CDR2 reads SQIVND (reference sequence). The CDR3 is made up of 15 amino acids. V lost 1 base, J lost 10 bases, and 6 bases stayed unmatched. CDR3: CASSIVTSGSWEQFF. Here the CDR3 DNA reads TGTGCCAGTAGTATAGTAACTAGCGGGAGTTGGGAGCAGTTCTTC.

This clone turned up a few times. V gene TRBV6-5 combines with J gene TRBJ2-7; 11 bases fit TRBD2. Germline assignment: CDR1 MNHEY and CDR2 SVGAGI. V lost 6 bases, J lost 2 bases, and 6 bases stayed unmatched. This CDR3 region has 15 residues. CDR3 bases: TGTGCCAGCAGGCTTCTAGCGGGAGGAACCTACGAGCAGTACTTC. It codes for CASRLLAGGTYEQYF.

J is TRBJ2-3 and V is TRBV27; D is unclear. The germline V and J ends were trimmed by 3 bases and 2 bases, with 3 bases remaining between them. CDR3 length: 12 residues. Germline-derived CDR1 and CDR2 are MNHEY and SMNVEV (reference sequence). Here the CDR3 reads CASSFSTDTQYF. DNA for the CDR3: TGTGCCAGCAGTTTCTCCACAGATACGCAGTATTTT.

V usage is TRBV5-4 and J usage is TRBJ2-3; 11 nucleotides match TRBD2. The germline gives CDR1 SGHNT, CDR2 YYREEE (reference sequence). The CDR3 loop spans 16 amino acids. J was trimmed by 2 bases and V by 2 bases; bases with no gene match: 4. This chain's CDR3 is CASSFRLAGPTDTQYF. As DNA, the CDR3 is TGTGCCAGCAGCTTTCGACTAGCGGGGCCCACAGATACGCAGTATTTT. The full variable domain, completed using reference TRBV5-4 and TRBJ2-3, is ETGVTQSPTHLIKTRGQQVTLRCSSQSGHNTVSWYQQALGQGPQFIFQYYREEENGRGNFPPRFSGLQFPNYSSELNVNALELDDSALYLCASSFRLAGPTDTQYFGPGTRLTVL.

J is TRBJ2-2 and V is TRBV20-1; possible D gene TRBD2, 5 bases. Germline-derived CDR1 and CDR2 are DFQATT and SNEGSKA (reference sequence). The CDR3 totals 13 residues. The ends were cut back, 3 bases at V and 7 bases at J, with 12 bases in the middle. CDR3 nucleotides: TGCAGTGCTAGTCCGGGAAATATCGGGGAGCTGTTTTTT. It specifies CSASPGNIGELFF.

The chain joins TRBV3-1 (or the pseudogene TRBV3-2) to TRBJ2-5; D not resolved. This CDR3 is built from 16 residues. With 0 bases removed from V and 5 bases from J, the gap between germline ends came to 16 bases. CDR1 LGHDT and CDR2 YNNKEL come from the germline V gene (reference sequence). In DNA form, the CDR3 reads TGTGCCAGCAGCCAAGACGAGGCGAGTCTTGGGGAGACCCAGTACTTC. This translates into CASSQDEASLGETQYF.

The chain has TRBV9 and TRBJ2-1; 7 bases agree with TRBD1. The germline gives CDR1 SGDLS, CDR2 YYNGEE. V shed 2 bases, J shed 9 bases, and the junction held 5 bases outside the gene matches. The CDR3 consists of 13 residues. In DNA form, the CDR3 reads TGTGCCAGCAGCGTTAGGGGGCGCGGTGAGCAGTTCTTC. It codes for CASSVRGRGEQFF.

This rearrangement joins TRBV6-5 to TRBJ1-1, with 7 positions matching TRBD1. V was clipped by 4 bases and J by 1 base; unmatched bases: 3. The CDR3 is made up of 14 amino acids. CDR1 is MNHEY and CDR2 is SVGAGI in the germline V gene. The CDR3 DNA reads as TGTGCCAGCAGTTGGACAGGCCCGAACACTGAAGCTTTCTTT. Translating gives CASSWTGPNTEAFF.

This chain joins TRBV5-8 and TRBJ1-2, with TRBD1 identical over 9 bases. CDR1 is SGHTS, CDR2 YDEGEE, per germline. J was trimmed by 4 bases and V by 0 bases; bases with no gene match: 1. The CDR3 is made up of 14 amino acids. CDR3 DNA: TGTGCCAGCAGCTTGGGGGACAGGGTCTATGGCTACACCTTC. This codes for CASSLGDRVYGYTF.

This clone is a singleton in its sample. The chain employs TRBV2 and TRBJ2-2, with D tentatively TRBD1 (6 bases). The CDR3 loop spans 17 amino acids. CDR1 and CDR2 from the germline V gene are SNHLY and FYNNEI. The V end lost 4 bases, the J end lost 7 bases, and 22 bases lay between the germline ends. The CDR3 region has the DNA TGTGCCAGCAGTGCCAATAGAGTAGGGGGAACAGGCGGGGAGCTGTTTTTT. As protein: CASSANRVGGTGGELFF.

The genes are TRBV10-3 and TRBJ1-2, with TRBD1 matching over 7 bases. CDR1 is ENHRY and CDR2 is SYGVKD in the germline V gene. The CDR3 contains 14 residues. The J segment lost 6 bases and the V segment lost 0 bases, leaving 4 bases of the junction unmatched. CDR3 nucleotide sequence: TGTGCCATCAGTGAGTCGAGGGGGCGGGATGGCTACACCTTC. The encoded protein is CAISESRGRDGYTF.

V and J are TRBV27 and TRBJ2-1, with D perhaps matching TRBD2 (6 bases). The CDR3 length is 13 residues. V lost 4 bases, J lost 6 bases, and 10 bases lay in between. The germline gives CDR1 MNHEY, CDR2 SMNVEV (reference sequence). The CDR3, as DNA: TGTGCCAGCAGTTCCCCGGGACTCAATGAGCAGTTCTTC. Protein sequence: CASSSPGLNEQFF.

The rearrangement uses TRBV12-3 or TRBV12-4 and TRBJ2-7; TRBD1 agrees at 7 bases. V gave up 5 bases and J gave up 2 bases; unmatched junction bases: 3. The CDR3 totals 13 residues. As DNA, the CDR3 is TGTGCCAGCAGTGTGGGGACAGCCTACGAGCAGTACTTC. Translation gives CASSVGTAYEQYF.

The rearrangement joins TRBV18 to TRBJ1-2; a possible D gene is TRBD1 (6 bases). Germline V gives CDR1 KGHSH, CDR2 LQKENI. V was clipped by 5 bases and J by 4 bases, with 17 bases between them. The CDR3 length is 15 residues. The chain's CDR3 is CASSATGLEGYGYTF. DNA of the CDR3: TGTGCCAGCTCAGCTACAGGGTTAGAGGGCTATGGCTACACCTTC.

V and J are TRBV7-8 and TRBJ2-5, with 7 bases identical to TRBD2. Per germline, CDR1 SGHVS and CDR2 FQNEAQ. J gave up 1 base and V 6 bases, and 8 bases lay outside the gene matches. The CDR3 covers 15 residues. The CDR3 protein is CASSIMGGFQETQYF. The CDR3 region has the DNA TGTGCCAGCAGTATAATGGGGGGGTTCCAAGAGACCCAGTACTTC. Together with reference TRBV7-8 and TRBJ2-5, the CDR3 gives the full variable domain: GAGVSQSPRYKVAKRGQDVALRCDPISGHVSLFWYQQALGQGPEFLTYFQNEAQLDKSGLPSDRFFAERPEGSVSTLKIQRTQQEDSAVYLCASSIMGGFQETQYFGPGTRLLVL.

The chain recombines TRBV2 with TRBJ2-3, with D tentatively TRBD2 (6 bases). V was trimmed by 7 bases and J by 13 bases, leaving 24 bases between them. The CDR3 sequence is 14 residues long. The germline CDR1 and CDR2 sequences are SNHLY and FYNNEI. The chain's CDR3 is CASTTGTPAASEYF. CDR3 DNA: TGTGCCAGCACTACCGGGACTCCGGCCGCGTCGGAGTATTTT. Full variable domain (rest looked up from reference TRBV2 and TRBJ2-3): EPEVTQTPSHQVTQMGQEVILRCVPISNHLYFYWYRQILGQKVEFLVSFYNNEISEKSEIFDDQFSVERPDGSNFTLKIRSTKLEDSAMYFCASTTGTPAASEYFGPGTRLTVL.

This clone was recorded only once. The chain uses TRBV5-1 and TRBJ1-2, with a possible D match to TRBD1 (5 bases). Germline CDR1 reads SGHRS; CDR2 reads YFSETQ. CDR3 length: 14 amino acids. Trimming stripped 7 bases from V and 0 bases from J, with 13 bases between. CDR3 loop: CASYPPGSNYGYTF. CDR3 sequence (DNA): TGCGCCAGCTACCCACCAGGGTCTAACTATGGCTACACCTTC.

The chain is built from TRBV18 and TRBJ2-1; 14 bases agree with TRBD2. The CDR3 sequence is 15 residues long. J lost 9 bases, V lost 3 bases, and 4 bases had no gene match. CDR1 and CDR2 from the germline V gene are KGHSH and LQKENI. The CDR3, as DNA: TGTGCCAGCTCACCGGACGGACTAGCGGGGGGTGAGCAGTTCTTC. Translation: CASSPDGLAGGEQFF.

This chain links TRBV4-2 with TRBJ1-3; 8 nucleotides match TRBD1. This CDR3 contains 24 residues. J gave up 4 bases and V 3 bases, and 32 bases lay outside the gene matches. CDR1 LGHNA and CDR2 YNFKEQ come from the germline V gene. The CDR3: CASSQYVPGQVWGSRKFPGNTIYF. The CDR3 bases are TGTGCCAGCAGCCAGTACGTCCCGGGACAGGTTTGGGGATCTCGGAAGTTCCCCGGAAACACCATATATTTT.

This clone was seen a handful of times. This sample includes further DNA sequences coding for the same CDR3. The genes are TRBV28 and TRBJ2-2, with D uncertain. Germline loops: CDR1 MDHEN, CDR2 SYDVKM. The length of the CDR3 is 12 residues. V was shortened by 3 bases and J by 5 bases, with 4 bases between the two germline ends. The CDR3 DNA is TGTGCCAGCAGTTTTTTAACCGGGGAGCTGTTTTTT. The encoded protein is CASSFLTGELFF.

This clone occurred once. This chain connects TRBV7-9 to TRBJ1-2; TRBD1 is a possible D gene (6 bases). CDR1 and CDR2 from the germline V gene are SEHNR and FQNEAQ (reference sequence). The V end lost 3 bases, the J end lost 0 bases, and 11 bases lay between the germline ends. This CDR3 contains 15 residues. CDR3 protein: CASSFRDTPNYGYTF. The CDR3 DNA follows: TGTGCCAGCAGCTTCCGGGACACTCCTAACTATGGCTACACCTTC.

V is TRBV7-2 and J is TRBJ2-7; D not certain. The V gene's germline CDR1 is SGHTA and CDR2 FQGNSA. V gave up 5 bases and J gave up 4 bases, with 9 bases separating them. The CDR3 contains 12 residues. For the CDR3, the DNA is TGTGCCAGCAGCCCGTTCCCGTACGAGCAGTACTTC. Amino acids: CASSPFPYEQYF.

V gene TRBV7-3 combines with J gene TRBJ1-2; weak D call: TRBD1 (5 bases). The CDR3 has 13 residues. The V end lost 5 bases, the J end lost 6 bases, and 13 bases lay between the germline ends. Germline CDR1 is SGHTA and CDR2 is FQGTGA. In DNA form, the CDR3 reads TGTGCCAGCAGCGACGGGCAGGGTAATGGCTACACCTTC. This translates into CASSDGQGNGYTF.

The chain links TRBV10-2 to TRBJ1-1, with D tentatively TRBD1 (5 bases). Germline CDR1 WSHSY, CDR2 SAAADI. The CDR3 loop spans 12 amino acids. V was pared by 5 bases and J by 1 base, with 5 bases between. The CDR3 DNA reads TGCGCCAGCAGTCAGGGGAACACTGAAGCTTTCTTT. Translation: CASSQGNTEAFF.

The CDR3 region has the DNA TGCGCCAGCAGCAGCCGACAGGGCCGGGAGACCCAGTACTTC. It is translated as CASSSRQGRETQYF. The V gene is TRBV5-1, the J gene TRBJ2-5; 7 positions agree with TRBD1. This CDR3 is 14 amino acids long. V lost 4 bases to trimming and J lost 5 bases; unmatched junction nucleotides: 8. Germline loops: CDR1 SGHRS, CDR2 YFSETQ.

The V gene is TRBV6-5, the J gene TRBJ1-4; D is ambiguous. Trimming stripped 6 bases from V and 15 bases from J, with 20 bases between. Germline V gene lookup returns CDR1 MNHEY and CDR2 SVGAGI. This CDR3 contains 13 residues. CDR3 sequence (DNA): TGTGCCAGCAGCCAGGCGGGCCGGCCGGAGGTGTTTTTT. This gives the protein CASSQAGRPEVFF.

CDR3 nucleotides: TGTGCCTGGAGTATCCCCCCGGGAGGAACTGAAGCTTTCTTT. Its translation: CAWSIPPGGTEAFF. This chain connects TRBV30 to TRBJ1-1; D is undetermined. The germline V and J ends were trimmed by 2 bases and 5 bases, with 15 bases remaining between them. Germline assignment: CDR1 GTSNPN and CDR2 SVGIG (reference sequence). The CDR3 has 14 amino acids. Looking up the rest from reference TRBV30 and TRBJ1-1 gives the full variable domain: SQTIHQWPATLVQPVGSPLSLECTVEGTSNPNLYWYRQAAGRGLQLLFYSVGIGQISSEVPQNLSASRPQDRQFILSSKKLLLSDSGFYLCAWSIPPGGTEAFFGQGTRLTVV.